Below, 15 T cell receptor beta chains from the same sample are listed, as sequenced in a study of a mutant IDH1 vaccine in newly diagnosed glioma. Documented time point: week 5, during vaccination. Vaccine doses each comprised 300 ug of mutant IDH1 20-mer peptide, with topical imiquimod. Their specific antigens are unknown. Using immunoSEQ multiplex PCR, the repertoire was profiled, and TCRdb retains in-frame clones only, with some absent. The sample has over 55,000 clones, 65% to 90% seen once. The starting material was PBMCs, obtained from a glioma patient whose treatment included an IDH1 peptide vaccine. These receptors all stem from a woman between 18 and 29 years old with glioma. Some clones in this sample may be carry-over from other donors' samples.

This chain links TRBV7-9 with TRBJ1-3; a possible D gene is TRBD1 (5 bases). V lost 6 bases and J lost 0, with 15 bases in between. The CDR3 runs 16 residues. Germline CDR1 and CDR2: SEHNR and FQNEAQ (reference sequence). CDR3 residues: CASRGEGRTSGNTIYF. CDR3 in DNA: TGTGCCAGCAGGGGGGAGGGCAGAACCTCTGGAAACACCATATATTTT.

This chain uses TRBV19 with TRBJ1-1; TRBD1 matches at 7 bases. CDR3 length: 17 amino acids. V shed 3 bases and J 4 bases; nucleotides not matched to a gene: 14. Per germline, CDR1 LNHDA and CDR2 SQIVND (reference sequence). The CDR3 DNA sequence: TGTGCCAGTAGTATGGGGCGTCAGGGGGTTATAGGCACTGAAGCTTTCTTT. As protein: CASSMGRQGVIGTEAFF. The whole variable domain, remainder taken from reference TRBV19 and TRBJ1-1, is DGGITQSPKYLFRKEGQNVTLSCEQNLNHDAMYWYRQDPGQGLRLIYYSQIVNDFQKGDIAEGYSVSREKKESFPLTVTSAQKNPTAFYLCASSMGRQGVIGTEAFFGQGTRLTVV.

The chain joins TRBV19 to TRBJ2-3; 10 bases are a match to TRBD1. The CDR3 is 16 amino acids. V gave up 3 bases and J gave up 3 bases; unmatched junction bases: 6. Germline CDR1 LNHDA, CDR2 SQIVND (reference sequence). The CDR3 region is CASSIRQGATTDTQYF. In DNA form, the CDR3 reads TGTGCCAGTAGTATCAGACAGGGGGCCACGACAGATACGCAGTATTTT.

The gene calls are TRBV20-1 and TRBJ2-7, with D unclear. The germline CDR1 and CDR2 sequences are DFQATT and SNEGSKA (reference sequence). This CDR3 has 11 amino acids. V shed 4 bases and J shed 2 bases, with 6 bases lying between them. CDR3 sequence: CSAISTYEQYF. CDR3 in DNA: TGCAGTGCTATTTCGACCTACGAGCAGTACTTC.

CDR3 residues: CASRGEPGQGIEKLFF. The CDR3 DNA follows: TGTGCCAGCAGGGGGGAACCGGGACAGGGAATAGAAAAACTGTTTTTT. The chain links TRBV7-9 to TRBJ1-4; 9 bases fit TRBD1. The V segment lost 6 bases and the J segment 8 bases; nucleotides outside the gene matches: 13. Germline CDR1 reads SEHNR; CDR2 reads FQNEAQ (reference sequence). The CDR3 consists of 16 residues.

V and J are TRBV25-1 and TRBJ1-6; TRBD1 aligns across 7 bases. The V and J ends lost 2 bases and 6 bases, in that order; junction bases with no gene match: 4. Germline CDR1 reads MGHDK; CDR2 reads SYGVNS. The CDR3 loop spans 15 amino acids. The CDR3 protein is CASSEGDRGNSPLHF. The CDR3 DNA reads as TGTGCCAGCAGTGAAGGGGACAGAGGTAATTCACCCCTCCACTTT.

This chain uses TRBV12-5 with TRBJ2-2; 14 bases align to TRBD2. CDR1 is LGHNT and CDR2 is FRNRAP in the germline V gene. V dropped 1 base and J dropped 0; count of bases not matched to a gene: 4. This CDR3 region has 19 residues. CDR3 amino acids: CASGLGLAGGQSNTGELFF. Here the CDR3 DNA reads TGTGCTAGTGGTTTGGGACTAGCGGGAGGGCAGTCGAACACCGGGGAGCTGTTTTTT.

V gene TRBV4-1 combines with J gene TRBJ1-1; D is perhaps TRBD1 (5 bases). CDR1 is MGHRA and CDR2 is YSYEKL in the germline V gene. Trimming took 3 bases from V and 2 from J, leaving 10 bases between them. The CDR3 contains 14 residues. The CDR3 DNA is TGCGCCAGCAGCCACGGACAACTCAACACTGAAGCTTTCTTT. It specifies CASSHGQLNTEAFF.

This rearrangement joins TRBV5-1 to TRBJ2-2; 7 bases match TRBD2. In germline, CDR1 is SGHRS, CDR2 YFSETQ. The CDR3 consists of 15 residues. V lost 3 bases and J lost 5; bases outside the gene matches: 7. The CDR3: CASSSRGGETGELFF. Written as DNA, the CDR3 is TGCGCCAGCAGCTCCCGGGGAGGGGAAACCGGGGAGCTGTTTTTT.

The J gene is TRBJ1-1, the V gene TRBV18, with D hard to call. The ends were cut back, 5 bases at V and 3 bases at J, with 13 bases in the middle. The CDR3 loop spans 14 amino acids. The germline CDR1 and CDR2 sequences are KGHSH and LQKENI. In nucleotides, the CDR3 is TGTGCCAGCTCAGATTTACGAGGATACACTGAAGCTTTCTTT. This codes for CASSDLRGYTEAFF. Looking up the rest from reference TRBV18 and TRBJ1-1 gives the full variable domain: NAGVMQNPRHLVRRRGQEARLRCSPMKGHSHVYWYRQLPEEGLKFMVYLQKENIIDESGMPKERFSAEFPKEGPSILRIQQVVRGDSAAYFCASSDLRGYTEAFFGQGTRLTVV.

The chain links TRBV5-1 to TRBJ1-2, with D possibly matching TRBD1 (5 bases). The length of the CDR3 is 13 residues. V was pared by 7 bases and J by 4 bases, with 14 bases between. Per the germline V gene, CDR1 is SGHRS and CDR2 is YFSETQ. CDR3 amino acids: CASSSGGSYGYTF. CDR3 DNA: TGCGCCAGCTCCAGCGGGGGTAGCTATGGCTACACCTTC. The variable domain in full, completed from reference TRBV5-1 and TRBJ1-2, reads KAGVTQTPRYLIKTRGQQVTLSCSPISGHRSVSWYQQTPGQGLQFLFEYFSETQRNKGNFPGRFSGRQFSNSRSEMNVSTLELGDSALYLCASSSGGSYGYTFGSGTRLTVV.

This sequence joins TRBV9 and TRBJ2-7; 7 nucleotides agree with TRBD1. The ends lost 0 bases at V and 3 bases at J; junction bases unmatched: 12. The CDR3 is 17 residues long. The germline CDR1 and CDR2 sequences are SGDLS and YYNGEE. CDR3 loop: CASSVAPDRALLYEQYF. CDR3 DNA: TGTGCCAGCAGCGTAGCGCCCGACAGGGCCCTTCTCTACGAGCAGTACTTC.

The chain is built from TRBV7-2 and TRBJ1-1; a possible D gene is TRBD1 (5 bases). V lost 5 bases, J lost 10 bases, and 20 bases lay in between. Germline V gene data show CDR1 as SGHTA and CDR2 as FQGNSA. This CDR3 region has 14 residues. CDR3 region: CASSIEVLKRGAFF. CDR3 DNA sequence: TGTGCCAGCAGCATAGAGGTCTTAAAGAGGGGAGCTTTCTTT.

The rearrangement joins TRBV7-9 to TRBJ1-4; D gene ambiguous. V dropped 2 bases and J dropped 10 bases, with 8 bases sitting between them. Germline V gives CDR1 SEHNR, CDR2 FQNEAQ (reference sequence). The CDR3 runs 12 residues. The CDR3 nucleotides are TGTGCCAGCAGCTTAAAGGAGGGAAAACTGTTTTTT. Its protein is CASSLKEGKLFF.

The J gene is TRBJ1-4, the V gene TRBV5-5; 7 bases are a match to TRBD1. Losses at the gene ends were 0 bases for V and 8 bases for J; bases not matched to a gene: 13. Germline CDR1 and CDR2: SGHKS and YYEKEE (reference sequence). This CDR3 is built from 17 residues. The CDR3 here is CASSLGQGGGRVEKLFF. The CDR3 nucleotides are TGTGCCAGCAGCTTGGGACAGGGTGGAGGAAGAGTCGAAAAACTGTTTTTT.